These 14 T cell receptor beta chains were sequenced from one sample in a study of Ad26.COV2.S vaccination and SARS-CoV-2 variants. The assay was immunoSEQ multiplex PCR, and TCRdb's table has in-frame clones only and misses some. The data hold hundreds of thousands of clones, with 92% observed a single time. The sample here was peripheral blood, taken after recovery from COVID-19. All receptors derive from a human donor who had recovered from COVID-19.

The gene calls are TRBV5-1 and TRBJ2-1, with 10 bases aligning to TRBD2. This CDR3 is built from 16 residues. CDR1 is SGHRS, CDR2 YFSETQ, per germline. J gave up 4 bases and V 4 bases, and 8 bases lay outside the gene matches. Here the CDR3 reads CASSPASGGAYNEQFF. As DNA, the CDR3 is TGCGCCAGCAGCCCGGCAAGCGGGGGGGCGTACAATGAGCAGTTCTTC.

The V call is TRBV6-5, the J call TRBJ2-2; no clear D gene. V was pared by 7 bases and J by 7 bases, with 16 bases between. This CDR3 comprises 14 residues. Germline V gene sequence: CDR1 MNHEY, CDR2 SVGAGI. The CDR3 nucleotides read TGTGCCAGCAATGCCGCTCTGTATGACGGGGAGCTGTTTTTT. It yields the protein CASNAALYDGELFF.

Here the CDR3 reads CASWSGGSSYEQYF. The CDR3 bases are TGTGCCAGCTGGTCGGGGGGTAGTTCCTACGAGCAGTACTTC. The V and J genes are TRBV2 and TRBJ2-7, with 7 nucleotides matching TRBD2. This CDR3 contains 14 residues. Trimming took 8 bases from V and 1 from J; bases not matched to a gene: 8. Germline lookup yields CDR1 SNHLY and CDR2 FYNNEI.

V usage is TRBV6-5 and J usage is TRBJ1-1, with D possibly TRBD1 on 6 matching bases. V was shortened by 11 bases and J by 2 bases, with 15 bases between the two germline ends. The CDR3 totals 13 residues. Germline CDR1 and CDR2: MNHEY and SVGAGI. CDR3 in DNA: TGTGCCCAGCGGGCAGGGGCCAACACTGAAGCTTTCTTT. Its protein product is CAQRAGANTEAFF.

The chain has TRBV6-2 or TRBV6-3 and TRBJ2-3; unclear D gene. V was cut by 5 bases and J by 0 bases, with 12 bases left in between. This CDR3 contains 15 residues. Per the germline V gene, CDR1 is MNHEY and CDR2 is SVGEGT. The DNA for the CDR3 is TGTGCCAGCAGTCCCGTTTTTACTAGCACAGATACGCAGTATTTT. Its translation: CASSPVFTSTDTQYF.

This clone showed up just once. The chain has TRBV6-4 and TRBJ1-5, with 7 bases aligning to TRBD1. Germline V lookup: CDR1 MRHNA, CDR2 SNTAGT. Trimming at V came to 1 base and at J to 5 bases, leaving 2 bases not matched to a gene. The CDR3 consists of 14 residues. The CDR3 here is CASSDWDSYQPQHF. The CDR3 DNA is TGTGCCAGCAGTGACTGGGACAGCTATCAGCCCCAGCATTTT.

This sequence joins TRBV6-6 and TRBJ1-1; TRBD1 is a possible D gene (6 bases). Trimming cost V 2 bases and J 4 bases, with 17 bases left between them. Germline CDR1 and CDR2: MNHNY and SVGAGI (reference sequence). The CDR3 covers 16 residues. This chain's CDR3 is CASSYRWTAQGTEAFF. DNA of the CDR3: TGTGCCAGCAGTTACCGATGGACAGCCCAGGGCACTGAAGCTTTCTTT.

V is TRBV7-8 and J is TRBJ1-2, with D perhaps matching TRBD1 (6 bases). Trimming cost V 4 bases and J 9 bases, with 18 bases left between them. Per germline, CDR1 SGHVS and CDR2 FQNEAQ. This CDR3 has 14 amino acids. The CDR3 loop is CASSWDIQHGSYTF. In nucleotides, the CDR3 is TGTGCCAGCAGCTGGGACATCCAACATGGAAGCTACACCTTC.

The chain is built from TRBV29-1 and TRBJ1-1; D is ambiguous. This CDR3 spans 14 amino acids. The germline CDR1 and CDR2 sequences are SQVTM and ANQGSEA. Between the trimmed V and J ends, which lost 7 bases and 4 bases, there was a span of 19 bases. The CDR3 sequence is CSGRQNGVPTEAFF. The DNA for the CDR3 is TGCAGCGGGCGGCAGAACGGCGTGCCCACTGAAGCTTTCTTT. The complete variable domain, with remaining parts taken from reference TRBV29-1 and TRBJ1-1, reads SAVISQKPSRDICQRGTSLTIQCQVDSQVTMMFWYRQQPGQSLTLIATANQGSEATYESGFVIDKFPISRPNLTFSTLTVSNMSPEDSSIYLCSGRQNGVPTEAFFGQGTRLTVV.

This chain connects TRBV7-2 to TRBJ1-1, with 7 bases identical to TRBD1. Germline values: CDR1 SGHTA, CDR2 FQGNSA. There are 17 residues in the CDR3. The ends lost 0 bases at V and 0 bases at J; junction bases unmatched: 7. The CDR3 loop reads CASSLAGGGVVNTEAFF. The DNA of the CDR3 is TGTGCCAGCAGCTTAGCGGGAGGGGGCGTGGTGAACACTGAAGCTTTCTTT.

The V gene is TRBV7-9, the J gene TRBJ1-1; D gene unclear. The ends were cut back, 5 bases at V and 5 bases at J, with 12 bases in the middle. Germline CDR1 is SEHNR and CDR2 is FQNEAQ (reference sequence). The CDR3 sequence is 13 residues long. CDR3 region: CASSATPGTEAFF. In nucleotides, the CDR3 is TGTGCCAGCAGCGCCACACCTGGGACTGAAGCTTTCTTT. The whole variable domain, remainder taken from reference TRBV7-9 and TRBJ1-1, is DTGVSQNPRHKITKRGQNVTFRCDPISEHNRLYWYRQTLGQGPEFLTYFQNEAQLEKSRLLSDRFSAERPKGSFSTLEIQRTEQGDSAMYLCASSATPGTEAFFGQGTRLTVV.

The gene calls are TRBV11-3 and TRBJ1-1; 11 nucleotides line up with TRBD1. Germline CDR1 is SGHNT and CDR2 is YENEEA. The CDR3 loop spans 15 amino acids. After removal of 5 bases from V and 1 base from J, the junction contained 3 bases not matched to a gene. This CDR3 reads CASSQGTGGNTEAFF. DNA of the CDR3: TGTGCCAGCAGCCAGGGGACAGGGGGGAACACTGAAGCTTTCTTT.

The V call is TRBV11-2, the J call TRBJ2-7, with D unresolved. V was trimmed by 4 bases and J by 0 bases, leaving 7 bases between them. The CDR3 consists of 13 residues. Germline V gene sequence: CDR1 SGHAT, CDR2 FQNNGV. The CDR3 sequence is CASSSQSSYEQYF. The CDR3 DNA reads TGTGCCAGCAGCTCCCAAAGCTCCTACGAGCAGTACTTC.

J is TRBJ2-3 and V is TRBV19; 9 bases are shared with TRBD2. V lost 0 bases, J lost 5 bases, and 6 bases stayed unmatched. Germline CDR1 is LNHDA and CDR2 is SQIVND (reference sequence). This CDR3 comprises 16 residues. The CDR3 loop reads CASSIEGAGGKDTQYF. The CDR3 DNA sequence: TGTGCCAGTAGTATAGAAGGAGCGGGGGGCAAAGATACGCAGTATTTT.